The 17 T cell receptor beta chains below come from one sample, sequenced in a study of blood T cell repertoires in COVID-19. Data came from immunoSEQ multiplex PCR; TCRdb stores just in-frame clones and leaves some out. The sample consists of roughly 250,000 clones, around 85% of them appearing once. Sequences were obtained from PBMCs or T cells enriched from blood (not recorded which). Receptors were obtained from a woman aged 25 to 39 who had recovered from COVID-19.

The chain links TRBV9 to TRBJ2-2, with D maybe TRBD2 (6 bases). V was shortened by 5 bases and J by 6 bases, with 8 bases between the two germline ends. Germline CDR1 is SGDLS and CDR2 is YYNGEE. CDR3 length: 12 residues. CDR3: CASRGEAGELFF. In nucleotides, the CDR3 is TGTGCCAGCAGAGGGGAGGCCGGGGAGCTGTTTTTT. The variable domain in full, with the rest retrieved from reference TRBV9 and TRBJ2-2, is DSGVTQTPKHLITATGQRVTLRCSPRSGDLSVYWYQQSLDQGLQFLIQYYNGEERAKGNILERFSAQQFPDLHSELNLSSLELGDSALYFCASRGEAGELFFGEGSRLTVL.

V gene TRBV19 combines with J gene TRBJ1-6, with TRBD1 as a possible D gene (5 bases). The ends were cut back, 7 bases at V and 9 bases at J, with 13 bases in the middle. The CDR3 length is 13 residues. Germline assignment: CDR1 LNHDA and CDR2 SQIVND (reference sequence). CDR3 nucleotides: TGTGCCAGTACCACCGGGGGGAGTTCACCCCTCCACTTT. Translation gives CASTTGGSSPLHF.

V usage is TRBV5-5 and J usage is TRBJ2-1, with 8 positions matching TRBD2. Germline V gene lookup returns CDR1 SGHKS and CDR2 YYEKEE (reference sequence). J was trimmed by 6 bases and V by 2 bases; bases with no gene match: 7. CDR3 size: 15 residues. CDR3 loop: CASSFPAGDLNEQFF. In nucleotides, the CDR3 is TGTGCCAGCAGCTTCCCAGCGGGGGATCTCAATGAGCAGTTCTTC.

The chain recombines TRBV4-1 with TRBJ2-5; 7 bases map to TRBD2. CDR1 is MGHRA, CDR2 YSYEKL, per germline. V shed 6 bases and J 2 bases; nucleotides not matched to a gene: 6. The length of the CDR3 is 14 residues. The CDR3 DNA follows: TGCGCCAGCAGGACGGCGGGAGCTCAAGAGACCCAGTACTTC. Its protein product is CASRTAGAQETQYF.

The chain recombines TRBV7-9 with TRBJ1-2; the D gene is possibly TRBD1 (6 bases). CDR1 and CDR2 (germline): SEHNR, FQNEAQ (reference sequence). Trimming left V 5 bases short and J 6 bases short, with 13 bases between. This CDR3 region has 13 residues. The CDR3 coding sequence is TGTGCCAGCAGCCCGAGGACAGAAAATGGCTACACCTTC. Translation gives CASSPRTENGYTF.

This clone occurred once. The chain joins TRBV7-9 to TRBJ1-1; the D is unclear. Germline lookup yields CDR1 SEHNR and CDR2 FQNEAQ (reference sequence). This CDR3 has 14 amino acids. V dropped 5 bases and J dropped 0 bases, with 10 bases sitting between them. CDR3 amino acids: CASSPGDMNTEAFF. The CDR3 DNA reads TGTGCCAGCAGCCCCGGTGACATGAACACTGAAGCTTTCTTT.

The chain's CDR3 is CASSTRQGERYEQYF. The CDR3 DNA reads TGTGCCAGCAGCACTCGACAGGGGGAGCGTTACGAGCAGTACTTC. The chain is built from TRBV5-4 and TRBJ2-7; 9 nucleotides align to TRBD1. The CDR3 contains 15 residues. The trim removed 4 bases at V and 4 bases at J, leaving 9 bases unmatched. The germline gives CDR1 SGHNT, CDR2 YYREEE (reference sequence).

V and J are TRBV7-9 and TRBJ2-2, with D uncertain. Germline V CDR1 and CDR2: SEHNR, FQNEAQ (reference sequence). V was pared by 7 bases and J by 4 bases, with 10 bases between. The length of the CDR3 is 13 residues. This chain's CDR3 is CASNRQSTGELFF. CDR3 DNA sequence: TGTGCCAGCAACCGACAATCCACCGGGGAGCTGTTTTTT.

The chain has TRBV27 and TRBJ2-7; D is possibly TRBD1 (6 bases). The CDR3 contains 15 residues. Per germline, CDR1 MNHEY and CDR2 SMNVEV (reference sequence). With 6 bases removed from V and 2 bases from J, the gap between germline ends came to 17 bases. The CDR3 protein is CASSTRKDRTYEQYF. The CDR3 DNA reads TGTGCCAGCAGCACTAGAAAGGACAGAACCTACGAGCAGTACTTC.

The V call is TRBV6-5, the J call TRBJ1-1; D is perhaps TRBD1 (6 bases). This CDR3 contains 15 residues. The V gene's germline CDR1 is MNHEY and CDR2 SVGAGI. V dropped 5 bases and J dropped 4 bases, with 17 bases sitting between them. For the CDR3, the DNA is TGTGCCAGCAGTAGTAAAGGGGGTATTAGCACTGAAGCTTTCTTT. Protein product: CASSSKGGISTEAFF.

This chain joins TRBV29-1 and TRBJ1-1; D uncertain. Trimming took off 3 bases at V and 4 bases at J, with 15 bases between the two ends. Germline V gives CDR1 SQVTM, CDR2 ANQGSEA. CDR3 length: 14 amino acids. This CDR3 reads CSVDPRNRGTEAFF. CDR3 nucleotides: TGCAGCGTTGATCCCAGAAACCGCGGCACTGAAGCTTTCTTT.

The chain carries TRBV5-1 and TRBJ2-3, with 9 bases that match TRBD1. J lost 4 bases, V lost 4 bases, and 7 bases had no gene match. The length of the CDR3 is 15 residues. The germline V gene encodes CDR1 SGHRS and CDR2 YFSETQ. The CDR3 region has the DNA TGCGCCAGCAGCGGGGGACAGGGAAGGGCAGATACGCAGTATTTT. Its translation is CASSGGQGRADTQYF.

In its sample, this clone was seen once. The V call is TRBV5-1, the J call TRBJ2-4, with 8 positions matching TRBD1. Trimming removed 2 bases from V and 6 bases from J; junction bases left unmatched: 1. The CDR3 extends over 13 amino acids. The germline V gene encodes CDR1 SGHRS and CDR2 YFSETQ. CDR3 region: CASSFGQGNIQYF. CDR3 DNA sequence: TGCGCCAGCAGCTTCGGACAGGGAAACATTCAGTACTTC.

V usage is TRBV27 and J usage is TRBJ2-1; perhaps TRBD2 as D (6 bases). The CDR3 length is 15 residues. The germline V gene has CDR1 MNHEY and CDR2 SMNVEV (reference sequence). The V end was cut by 3 bases, the J end by 1 base, with 10 bases between. The chain's CDR3 is CASSFIRGSYNEQFF. The CDR3 DNA reads as TGTGCCAGCAGTTTCATACGGGGGTCCTACAATGAGCAGTTCTTC.

The genes are TRBV4-2 and TRBJ1-2, with a weak D call TRBD1 (5 bases). V was pared by 2 bases and J by 6 bases, with 16 bases between. This CDR3 has 15 residues. The V gene's germline CDR1 is LGHNA and CDR2 YNFKEQ. This chain's CDR3 is CASSQRMGQDDGYTF. For the CDR3, the DNA is TGTGCCAGCAGCCAACGGATGGGGCAGGATGATGGCTACACCTTC.

The V gene is TRBV5-4, the J gene TRBJ1-2; TRBD1 is a possible D gene (6 bases). Germline V gives CDR1 SGHNT, CDR2 YYREEE (reference sequence). This CDR3 region has 12 residues. Trimming took 7 bases from V and 0 from J, leaving 7 bases between them. This CDR3 reads CASGQTNYGYTF. DNA of the CDR3: TGTGCCAGCGGACAGACTAACTATGGCTACACCTTC. The variable domain in full, completed from reference TRBV5-4 and TRBJ1-2, reads ETGVTQSPTHLIKTRGQQVTLRCSSQSGHNTVSWYQQALGQGPQFIFQYYREEENGRGNFPPRFSGLQFPNYSSELNVNALELDDSALYLCASGQTNYGYTFGSGTRLTVV.

The chain employs TRBV28 and TRBJ1-2, with unresolved D. V shed 1 base and J shed 5 bases, with 5 bases lying between them. From germline, CDR1 is MDHEN and CDR2 SYDVKM. The CDR3 runs 12 residues. The CDR3 region has the DNA TGTGCCAGCAGTTTATTATCTTATGGCTACACCTTC. Encoded protein: CASSLLSYGYTF.